This passage covers 27 T cell receptor beta chains from one sample sequenced in a study of CD8 T cells in Susac syndrome. Random-hexamer reverse transcription was applied to about 0.45 to 1 ug RNA. TCRdb passed the immunoSEQ multiplex PCR reads through MiXCR, listing each CDR3 protein once. Here the sample spans around 200,000 distinct CDR3 sequences, 90% to 95% being singletons. Sequencing was carried out using CD8+ T cells from PBMCs. The receptors shown here come from a human donor with multiple sclerosis.

The chain uses TRBV13 and TRBJ1-1, with a possible D match to TRBD1 (5 bases). The CDR3 has 14 amino acids. V was shortened by 5 bases and J by 8 bases, with 18 bases between the two germline ends. The germline gives CDR1 PRHDT, CDR2 FYEKMQ (reference sequence). The CDR3 reads CASSPMGVGPEAFF. CDR3 nucleotides: TGTGCCAGCAGCCCGATGGGGGTCGGACCGGAAGCTTTCTTT.

The chain uses TRBV15 and TRBJ2-3; D is possibly TRBD1 (5 bases). The CDR3 runs 14 residues. Germline CDR1 is LNHNV and CDR2 is YYDKDF (reference sequence). V was trimmed by 4 bases and J by 6 bases, leaving 14 bases between them. In nucleotides, the CDR3 is TGTGCCACCAGCAATACAGGATCGGCCGATACGCAGTATTTT. This translates into CATSNTGSADTQYF.

The CDR3 spells CASSLEDLPGDGYTF. As DNA, the CDR3 is TGTGCCAGCAGCTTAGAGGACTTGCCGGGCGATGGCTACACCTTC. The chain employs TRBV7-9 and TRBJ1-2; D unresolved. V was pared by 1 base and J by 6 bases, with 15 bases between. The germline V gene encodes CDR1 SEHNR and CDR2 FQNEAQ (reference sequence). The CDR3 has 15 amino acids. The whole variable domain, remainder taken from reference TRBV7-9 and TRBJ1-2, is DTGVSQNPRHKITKRGQNVTFRCDPISEHNRLYWYRQTLGQGPEFLTYFQNEAQLEKSRLLSDRFSAERPKGSFSTLEIQRTEQGDSAMYLCASSLEDLPGDGYTFGSGTRLTVV.

This rearrangement joins TRBV12-3 or TRBV12-4 to TRBJ1-4, with D perhaps TRBD1 (6 bases). The ends were cut back, 5 bases at V and 0 bases at J, with 13 bases in the middle. This CDR3 spans 16 amino acids. The CDR3 is CASSGLTGTTNEKLFF. CDR3 nucleotide sequence: TGTGCCAGCAGTGGCCTCACAGGGACAACTAATGAAAAACTGTTTTTT.

The V call is TRBV7-9, the J call TRBJ2-7, with TRBD2 matching 8 bases. Trimming cost V 5 bases and J 3 bases; bases outside gene matches: 6. In germline, CDR1 is SEHNR, CDR2 FQNEAQ (reference sequence). The CDR3 totals 14 residues. The CDR3 region has the DNA TGTGCCAGCAGCAGCACCGGGGGGGACTACGAGCAGTACTTC. Translated: CASSSTGGDYEQYF.

This clonotype was picked up one time. This chain uses TRBV27 with TRBJ2-1; 9 positions agree with TRBD2. Germline V gene data show CDR1 as MNHEY and CDR2 as SMNVEV (reference sequence). The CDR3 is 13 residues long. The V segment lost 8 bases and the J segment 5 bases; nucleotides outside the gene matches: 4. The CDR3 here is CASSRGGNNEQFF. In nucleotides, the CDR3 is TGTGCCAGCTCGCGGGGGGGAAACAATGAGCAGTTCTTC.

The chain employs TRBV20-1 and TRBJ2-4; D possibly uses TRBD1 or TRBD2 (5 bases each). The CDR3 totals 14 residues. Trimming took off 3 bases at V and 3 bases at J, with 12 bases between the two ends. Germline values: CDR1 DFQATT, CDR2 SNEGSKA (reference sequence). The CDR3 protein is CSASFRGGKNIQYF. CDR3 nucleotide sequence: TGCAGTGCTAGCTTCCGTGGGGGCAAAAACATTCAGTACTTC.

This chain links TRBV10-3 with TRBJ2-7; tentatively, D is TRBD2 (6 bases). From germline, CDR1 is ENHRY and CDR2 SYGVKD. The CDR3 length is 13 residues. V was trimmed by 10 bases and J by 1 base, leaving 14 bases between them. In nucleotides, the CDR3 is TGTGCCAACCAGGAGGGTGAATCCTACGAGCAGTACTTC. Protein sequence: CANQEGESYEQYF.

V usage is TRBV11-3 and J usage is TRBJ2-2, with D unresolved. The CDR3 covers 14 residues. The germline V gene has CDR1 SGHNT and CDR2 YENEEA. Between the trimmed V and J ends, which lost 4 bases and 5 bases, there was a span of 11 bases. CDR3 sequence (DNA): TGTGCCAGCAGCTCGACTTGGCCAACCGGGGAGCTGTTTTTT. Residues: CASSSTWPTGELFF. Together with reference TRBV11-3 and TRBJ2-2, the CDR3 gives the full variable domain: EAGVVQSPRYKIIEKKQPVAFWCNPISGHNTLYWYLQNLGQGPELLIRYENEEAVDDSQLPKDRFSAERLKGVDSTLKIQPAELGDSAVYLCASSSTWPTGELFFGEGSRLTVL.

The rearrangement links TRBV5-6 to TRBJ2-1, with 12 bases lining up with TRBD2. In germline, CDR1 is SGHDT, CDR2 YYEEEE. V was pared by 1 base and J by 8 bases, with 4 bases of the junction left unmatched. The length of the CDR3 is 15 residues. The CDR3 DNA reads TGTGCCAGCAGCTTGTCTCTAGCGGGAGGGGATGAGCAGTTCTTC. Translated, it gives CASSLSLAGGDEQFF.

The V gene is TRBV9, the J gene TRBJ2-1, with unresolved D. Trimming shortened V by 3 bases and J by 5 bases, and 9 bases separated the two germline ends. Per the germline V gene, CDR1 is SGDLS and CDR2 is YYNGEE. The CDR3 is made up of 13 amino acids. The DNA of the CDR3 is TGTGCCAGCAGCGGCAGATGGGACAATGAGCAGTTCTTC. It specifies CASSGRWDNEQFF. Looking up the rest from reference TRBV9 and TRBJ2-1 gives the full variable domain: DSGVTQTPKHLITATGQRVTLRCSPRSGDLSVYWYQQSLDQGLQFLIQYYNGEERAKGNILERFSAQQFPDLHSELNLSSLELGDSALYFCASSGRWDNEQFFGPGTRLTVL.

This chain links TRBV4-1 with TRBJ2-5; D remains unclear. The germline gives CDR1 MGHRA, CDR2 YSYEKL. V dropped 0 bases and J dropped 4 bases, with 9 bases sitting between them. This CDR3 is built from 14 residues. Here the CDR3 DNA reads TGCGCCAGCAGCCAAGATAGAGGCTTAGAGACCCAGTACTTC. Protein: CASSQDRGLETQYF.

The chain joins TRBV9 to TRBJ1-2; D uncertain. This CDR3 is 14 amino acids long. CDR1 and CDR2 (germline): SGDLS, YYNGEE. V shed 0 bases and J shed 4 bases, with 10 bases lying between them. CDR3 nucleotides: TGTGCCAGCAGCGTAGGCGGTCAGCCCTATGGCTACACCTTC. Its protein product is CASSVGGQPYGYTF.

The gene calls are TRBV13 and TRBJ1-1; D is unresolved. The V end was cut by 0 bases, the J end by 7 bases, with 6 bases between. The CDR3 consists of 12 residues. CDR1 is PRHDT and CDR2 is FYEKMQ in the germline V gene (reference sequence). DNA for the CDR3: TGTGCCAGCAGCTTAGGGGGATATGAAGCTTTCTTT. This encodes CASSLGGYEAFF.

The gene calls are TRBV13 and TRBJ2-7, with a possible D match to TRBD2 (6 bases). The germline gives CDR1 PRHDT, CDR2 FYEKMQ (reference sequence). This CDR3 comprises 15 residues. Trimming removed 3 bases from V and 0 bases from J, with 12 bases in between. The CDR3 protein is CASSFRGGNSYEQYF. The CDR3 bases are TGTGCCAGCAGCTTTAGGGGCGGGAACTCCTACGAGCAGTACTTC. The variable domain in full, completed from reference TRBV13 and TRBJ2-7, reads AAGVIQSPRHLIKEKRETATLKCYPIPRHDTVYWYQQGPGQDPQFLISFYEKMQSDKGSIPDRFSAQQFSDYHSELNMSSLELGDSALYFCASSFRGGNSYEQYFGPGTRLTVT.

This chain links TRBV3-1 with TRBJ1-6, with D unresolved. The V gene lost 4 bases and the J gene lost 6 bases, with 19 bases spanning the gap. Germline lookup yields CDR1 LGHDT and CDR2 YNNKEL (reference sequence). The CDR3 runs to 17 residues. The CDR3 DNA sequence: TGTGCCAGCAGCCCCTTGGTGGGAGCGGCTATTAATTCACCCCTCCACTTT. Translating gives CASSPLVGAAINSPLHF.

V and J are TRBV5-1 and TRBJ2-1; D is perhaps TRBD1 (5 bases). V lost 0 bases and J 4 bases, leaving 14 bases between the germline ends. Germline CDR1 reads SGHRS; CDR2 reads YFSETQ. The CDR3 length is 16 residues. The CDR3 DNA reads TGCGCCAGCAGCTTGGGGCGGACACTCGATTACAATGAGCAGTTCTTC. Its translation is CASSLGRTLDYNEQFF.

The genes are TRBV7-9 and TRBJ2-1; 11 nucleotides match TRBD2. The germline CDR1 and CDR2 sequences are SEHNR and FQNEAQ (reference sequence). The length of the CDR3 is 17 residues. V was pared by 1 base and J by 8 bases, with 10 bases of the junction left unmatched. The CDR3 region has the DNA TGTGCCAGCAGCTTAGGACCTGCTAGCGGGGGGAACGATGAGCAGTTCTTC. As protein: CASSLGPASGGNDEQFF.

The chain couples TRBV2 to TRBJ1-6, with D perhaps TRBD1 (6 bases). Trimming removed 0 bases at V and 9 bases at J, with 15 bases between. The CDR3 is made up of 16 amino acids. Germline CDR1 and CDR2: SNHLY and FYNNEI. CDR3 in amino acids: CASSEASDRWRSPLHF. CDR3 DNA sequence: TGTGCCAGCAGTGAAGCCTCGGACAGATGGCGTTCACCCCTCCACTTT.

The genes are TRBV19 and TRBJ2-7, with D possibly being TRBD1 or TRBD2 (5 bases each). Germline values: CDR1 LNHDA, CDR2 SQIVND (reference sequence). The V and J ends lost 3 bases and 0 bases respectively, with 15 bases between them. This CDR3 contains 16 residues. The CDR3 coding sequence is TGTGCCAGTAGTATCACCGTGGGGGAAACCTCCTACGAGCAGTACTTC. Translation: CASSITVGETSYEQYF.

The chain is built from TRBV9 and TRBJ2-2; a possible D gene is TRBD1 (6 bases). This CDR3 spans 15 amino acids. Germline-derived CDR1 and CDR2 are SGDLS and YYNGEE. The V and J ends lost 0 bases and 4 bases respectively, with 10 bases between them. Here the CDR3 DNA reads TGTGCCAGCAGCGTAGGGGGGCCGGGCACCGGGGAGCTGTTTTTT. Translated: CASSVGGPGTGELFF. The variable domain in full, completed from reference TRBV9 and TRBJ2-2, reads DSGVTQTPKHLITATGQRVTLRCSPRSGDLSVYWYQQSLDQGLQFLIQYYNGEERAKGNILERFSAQQFPDLHSELNLSSLELGDSALYFCASSVGGPGTGELFFGEGSRLTVL.

The chain uses TRBV4-1 and TRBJ1-2; D not certain. Trimming removed 6 bases at V and 4 bases at J, with 18 bases between. From germline, CDR1 is MGHRA and CDR2 YSYEKL. CDR3 length equals 15 residues. CDR3 sequence: CASSAIKDTSYGYTF. The DNA for the CDR3 is TGCGCCAGCAGTGCCATCAAGGATACCTCCTATGGCTACACCTTC.

The chain employs TRBV4-1 and TRBJ2-1, with D possibly called TRBD1 or TRBD2 (7 bases each). The germline V gene encodes CDR1 MGHRA and CDR2 YSYEKL. V gave up 7 bases and J gave up 7 bases, with 23 bases separating them. The CDR3 spans 16 residues. DNA for the CDR3: TGCGCCAGCACCCCCACCCGGGGAGGGGGCTTAAATGAGCAGTTCTTC. Its translation is CASTPTRGGGLNEQFF.

This clonotype is a singleton in its sample. The rearrangement joins TRBV6-5 to TRBJ1-5; D unresolved. Germline V lookup: CDR1 MNHEY, CDR2 SVGAGI. The CDR3 is 14 amino acids. Trimming stripped 7 bases from V and 2 bases from J, with 12 bases between. Written as DNA, the CDR3 is TGTGCCAGCAAACCCATTGGGGGCAATCAGCCCCAGCATTTT. Translated, it gives CASKPIGGNQPQHF.

V usage is TRBV10-3 and J usage is TRBJ1-2; D unresolved. This CDR3 region has 12 residues. Germline V gene data show CDR1 as ENHRY and CDR2 as SYGVKD. V lost 0 bases to trimming and J lost 6 bases, with 5 bases between them. CDR3 DNA sequence: TGTGCCATCAGTGAGTCGCAGGATGGCTACACCTTC. Translating it yields CAISESQDGYTF.

This chain connects TRBV2 to TRBJ2-1; D is possibly TRBD1 (6 bases). The CDR3 consists of 13 residues. With 8 bases removed from V and 6 bases from J, the gap between germline ends came to 14 bases. Germline V CDR1 and CDR2: SNHLY, FYNNEI. CDR3 loop: CASRSDRGNEQFF. The CDR3 DNA follows: TGTGCCAGCCGCTCGGACAGAGGCAATGAGCAGTTCTTC.

This chain links TRBV30 with TRBJ2-7; TRBD1 matches at 12 bases. V trimming: 5 bases; J trimming: 4 bases; junction bases outside the gene matches: 6. The germline CDR1 and CDR2 sequences are GTSNPN and SVGIG (reference sequence). This CDR3 is built from 14 residues. The CDR3 DNA follows: TGTGCCTGGGGGACAGGGGGCTTATTTTACGAGCAGTACTTC. This codes for CAWGTGGLFYEQYF.